This is a list of T cell receptor beta chains from one sample in a study of blood T cell repertoires in COVID-19. Repertoires were generated with immunoSEQ multiplex PCR, while TCRdb's copy carries only in-frame clones and drops some. The table shows about 110,000 clones, with roughly four fifths occurring only once. Material: peripheral blood. All receptors come from an older woman with acute or convalescent COVID-19. Each CDR3 is given with its conserved first and last residue. The order of the fields is J gene, V gene, CDR3 protein.

TRBJ1-6	TRBV7-9	CASSLRTGERNSPLHF
TRBJ2-7	TRBV19	CASSILAGGGEQYF
TRBJ1-1	TRBV7-2	CASSLRSGTGGGVTEAFF
TRBJ2-2	TRBV7-2	CASSLLGGNTGKLFF
TRBJ1-1	TRBV6-5	CASRQGLNTEAFF
TRBJ2-1	TRBV5-4	CASSSDRGSYNEQFF
TRBJ1-4	TRBV6-6	CASKRTGWEKLFF
TRBJ2-6	TRBV15	CATSGRGGFSGANVLTF
TRBJ2-3	TRBV7-2	CASSLGFFTDTQYF
TRBJ2-6	TRBV7-3	CASSRGGGSGANVLTF
TRBJ1-4	TRBV6-6	CASRQTGRGWEKLFF
TRBJ2-5	TRBV9	CASSEWDRKETQYF
TRBJ1-2	TRBV19	CASSTIGTGGYGYTF
TRBJ1-5	TRBV28	CASSPQGSGWQPQHF
TRBJ1-5	TRBV6-2/TRBV6-3	CASSYLDRGANQPQHF
TRBJ1-5	TRBV4-1	CASSHERIWSNQPQHF
TRBJ2-7	TRBV9	CASSVGTGTGGYEQYF
TRBJ1-4	TRBV2	CASSLGTTNEKLFF
TRBJ2-6	TRBV24-1	CATSRQGSGANVLTF
TRBJ1-6	TRBV7-6	CASSPTTGGSSPLHF
TRBJ1-2	TRBV4-1	CASSQALQGAAYGYTF
TRBJ1-2	TRBV19	CASSPRRQTYYTF
TRBJ1-5	TRBV5-8	CASSFVRRDQPQHF
TRBJ2-5	TRBV28	CASRSTSGSRTQYF
TRBJ2-4	TRBV2	CASSFPGQLYKNIQYF
TRBJ2-1	TRBV4-1	CASSQGYSNEQFF
TRBJ1-6	TRBV25-1	CASTSGRGTGNSPLHF
TRBJ2-5	TRBV19	CASSIQGGGAETQYF
TRBJ1-6	TRBV28	CASSSLGQLLPSPLHF
TRBJ2-3	TRBV28	CASSPGLAPTQYF
TRBJ1-1	TRBV11-2	CASSLQLLNTEAFF
TRBJ1-4	TRBV29-1	CSVDSTGQEEKLFF
TRBJ1-4	TRBV6-5	CASSTGQGTNEKLFF
TRBJ2-2	TRBV30	CAWNRGQMNTGELFF
TRBJ2-1	TRBV3-1/TRBV3-2	CASSRQRGASYNEQFF
TRBJ1-6	TRBV7-9	CASNGGGANSPLHF
TRBJ2-1	TRBV18	CASSPAMSSYNEQFF
TRBJ2-3	TRBV3-1/TRBV3-2	CASSQESLLRTDTQYF
TRBJ1-2	TRBV5-1	CASSLRPGTGVLNYGYTF
TRBJ1-1	TRBV10-3	CAISETGGDTEAFF
TRBJ1-1	TRBV28	CASTPPGSSNTEAFF
TRBJ1-1	TRBV29-1	CSVEAPANTEAFF
TRBJ2-7	TRBV28	CASSLRDRGGEQYF
TRBJ1-4	TRBV15	CATSPLRQGGTNEKLFF
TRBJ2-7	TRBV4-1	CASSQGTDSYEQYF
TRBJ1-2	TRBV6-2/TRBV6-3	CASSYSVSGQGYYGYTF
TRBJ1-3	TRBV14	CASSQEPRPGNTIYF
TRBJ2-5	TRBV14	CASSQDLRQETQYF
TRBJ2-3	TRBV7-6	CASSLLSGGPEGQYF
TRBJ2-1	TRBV4-2	CASSQDRGLSNEQFF
TRBJ1-1	TRBV6-4	CASRREGGNTEAFF
TRBJ2-4	TRBV5-1	CASSSNPGLAGGDKNIQYF
TRBJ2-2	TRBV19	CASSIEPGLETGELFF
TRBJ1-1	TRBV5-4	CASSSRENTEAFF
TRBJ2-7	TRBV5-1	CASAPRSAGGYEQYF